The clone carrying this T cell receptor beta chain has only one observation. Its target is not known. This record comes from a study of follicular helper T cells after annual influenza vaccination. Study-level findings and limits: Day 7 ICOS+CD38+ clones later appeared mostly in ICOS-CD38- cTfh.

V was pared by 4 bases and J by 3 bases, with 8 bases of the junction left unmatched. The CDR3 contains 15 residues. Germline V CDR1 and CDR2: SGHRS, YFSETQ. Time point noted: 2014-2015 season, 7 days after vaccination. Excluded were substance abuse, HIV/AIDS, active cancer, immunomodulatory drugs and active illness. Per time point, about 35-110 mL of blood was sampled. TCRB sequencing was done at Survey resolution level. Sequencing used immunoSEQ multiplex PCR; TCRdb keeps in-frame clones, though not all of them. This sample yields 9,500 to 11,000 clones, of which about four fifths are seen a single time; about 0.76% belongs to the top ten.

This sequence was found in an adult who received the influenza vaccine. The V and J genes are TRBV5-1 and TRBJ2-7; 9 bases are a match to TRBD2. Here the sequenced sample was CXCR5- memory CD4+ T cells sorted from blood, taken 7 days after influenza vaccination. For the CDR3, the DNA is TGCGCCAGCAGCCCCGCGCGGGGGGGTAACTACGAGCAGTACTTC. It yields the protein CASSPARGGNYEQYF.